This is a list of T cell receptor beta chains from one sample in a study of blood T cell repertoires in COVID-19. Some clones are missing from TCRdb's copy, which holds only in-frame ones; the method was immunoSEQ multiplex PCR. The table has about 240,000 clones, approximately 85% seen once. Material: peripheral blood. All receptors derive from a woman aged 30 to 39 with acute or convalescent COVID-19. The CDR3 runs from the conserved cysteine through the conserved F or W. The D gene is left open where the match is weak. For some rows the clone size is stated as once, few or many, or as a class when expanded; others skip it.

V: TRBV7-3; D: TRBD1; size: -; CDR3: CASSPWTGNTGELFF
V: TRBV6-5; D: -; size: few; CDR3: CASSPHWGDEQFF
V: TRBV19; D: -; size: once; CDR3: CASSIQAGVFMNTEAFF
V: TRBV7-2; D: TRBD2; size: -; CDR3: CASTLTSVMQETQYF
V: TRBV4-2; D: TRBD2; size: few; CDR3: CASSQEGAAGGTQYF
V: TRBV9; D: TRBD2; size: -; CDR3: CASSVGREATQYF
V: TRBV18; D: TRBD2; size: -; CDR3: CASSPPSAGGIYEQYF
V: TRBV25-1; D: TRBD1; size: once; CDR3: CASSEWDRKNEKLFF
V: TRBV5-1; D: TRBD2; size: -; CDR3: CASSGTSGRLEETQYF
V: TRBV5-1; D: TRBD2; size: once; CDR3: CASSLTGLAHYNEQFF
V: TRBV12-3/TRBV12-4; D: -; size: once; CDR3: CASSLAFEQYF
V: TRBV7-2; D: -; size: -; CDR3: CASSSTGAVNPQHF
V: TRBV5-1; D: -; size: -; CDR3: CASSLDRGFDLNYEQYF
V: TRBV19; D: -; size: -; CDR3: CASSRDSGRALHF
V: TRBV5-4; D: TRBD2; size: -; CDR3: CASSLELAGGGETQYF